This T cell receptor (beta chain) was retrieved from a study of T-cell memory formation after mild COVID-19. General study findings and limits: CD8+ contracting clones occupied EMRA, while CD4+ ones occupied mainly CM and EM.

Germline V gene data show CDR1 as MNHNY and CDR2 as SVGAGI (reference sequence). V shed 4 bases and J 5 bases; nucleotides not matched to a gene: 11. The CDR3 extends over 15 amino acids. Concerning this clonotype: Its antigen is still unknown.

TCR alpha and TCR beta cDNA libraries with sample barcodes and UMIs came from 5'RACE using constant-segment primers. TCRdb re-called the 5' RACE reads with MiXCR, one entry per CDR3 protein. The sample gives a few hundred thousand distinct CDR3 sequences, more than 15% of which show up once; more than 20% is in the top ten. This sequence originates from a man aged 18 to 29 who had mild COVID-19 (a few samples of this study predate the infection). Cell type and time point are not known. This chain joins TRBV6-6 and TRBJ2-7, with 7 bases that match TRBD1. The sequencing input was PBMCs or a T cell subset sorted from them (not recorded which). CDR3 sequence (DNA): TGTGCCAGCAGTTCCCAGGGGGACCCAGTGAACGAGCAGTACTTC. It is translated as CASSSQGDPVNEQYF.